The present TCR beta chain was sequenced within a study of T cells in Graves' hyperthyroidism and ophthalmopathy. Amplified regions were TCR beta CDR3 sequences from RNA transcripts. With the HTBI primer set, the TCR CDR3 went through a first round of RT-PCR. TCRdb used MiXCR to reprocess the multiplex PCR reads, holding one entry per CDR3 protein. The repertoire has about 500,000 distinct CDR3 sequences, approximately 15% of them found once; the top ten carry 15% to 20%. Not enrolled were patients with uncontrolled infection, other autoimmune disease, pregnancy or lactation. Study-wide findings and caveats: Model-based prediction identified ophthalmopathy a median around 6.5 months prior to its onset.

There are 15 residues in the CDR3. Per the germline V gene, CDR1 is SNHLY and CDR2 is FYNNEI. Trimming took 6 bases from V and 1 from J, leaving 16 bases between them. Note on this clonotype: Its antigen remains unknown.

Sequenced material: blood. This chain uses TRBV2 with TRBJ2-7, with D perhaps TRBD2 (7 bases). This sequence was found in a woman between 18 and 29 years old with Graves' hyperthyroidism. The CDR3 sequence is CASSVGGGLSYEQYF. CDR3 nucleotides: TGTGCCAGCAGCGTAGGGGGGGGACTTTCCTACGAGCAGTACTTC.